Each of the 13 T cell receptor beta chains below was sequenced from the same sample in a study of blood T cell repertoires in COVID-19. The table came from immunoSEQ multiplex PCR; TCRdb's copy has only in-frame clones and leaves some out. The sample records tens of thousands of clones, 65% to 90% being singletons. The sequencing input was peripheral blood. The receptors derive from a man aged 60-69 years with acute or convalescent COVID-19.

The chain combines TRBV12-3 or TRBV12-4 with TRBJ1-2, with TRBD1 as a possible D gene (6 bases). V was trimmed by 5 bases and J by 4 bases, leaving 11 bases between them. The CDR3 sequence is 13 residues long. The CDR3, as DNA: TGTGCCAGCAGTAGGACAGACCCCTATGGCTACACCTTC. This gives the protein CASSRTDPYGYTF.

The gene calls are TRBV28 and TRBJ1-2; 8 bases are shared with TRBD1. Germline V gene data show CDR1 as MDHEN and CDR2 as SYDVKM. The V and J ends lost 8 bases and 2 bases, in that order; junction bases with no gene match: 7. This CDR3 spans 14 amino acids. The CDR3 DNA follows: TGTGCCAGCGGGCCGGGACAGGCAAACTATGGCTACACCTTC. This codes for CASGPGQANYGYTF.

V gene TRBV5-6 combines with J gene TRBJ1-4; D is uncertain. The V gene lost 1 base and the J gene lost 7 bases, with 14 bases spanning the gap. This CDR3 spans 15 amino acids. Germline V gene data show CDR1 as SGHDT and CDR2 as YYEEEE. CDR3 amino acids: CASSLSRESFEKLFF. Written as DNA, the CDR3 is TGTGCCAGCAGCTTGTCTAGGGAGTCATTTGAAAAACTGTTTTTT.

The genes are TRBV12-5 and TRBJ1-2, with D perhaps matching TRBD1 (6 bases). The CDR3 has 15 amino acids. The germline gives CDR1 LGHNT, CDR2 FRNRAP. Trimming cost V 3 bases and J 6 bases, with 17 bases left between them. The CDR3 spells CASGLATLQGNGYTF. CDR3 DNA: TGTGCTAGTGGTTTAGCTACGTTACAGGGTAATGGCTACACCTTC.

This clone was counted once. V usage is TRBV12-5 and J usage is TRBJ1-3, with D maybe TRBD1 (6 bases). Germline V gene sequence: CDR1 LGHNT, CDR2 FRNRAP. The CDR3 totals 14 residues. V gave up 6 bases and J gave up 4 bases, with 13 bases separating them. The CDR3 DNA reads TGTGCTAGTGGAAGGGGGGGGTTCGGAAACACCATATATTTT. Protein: CASGRGGFGNTIYF. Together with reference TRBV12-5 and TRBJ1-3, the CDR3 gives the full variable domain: DARVTQTPRHKVTEMGQEVTMRCQPILGHNTVFWYRQTMMQGLELLAYFRNRAPLDDSGMPKDRFSAEMPDATLATLKIQPSEPRDSAVYFCASGRGGFGNTIYFGEGSWLTVV.

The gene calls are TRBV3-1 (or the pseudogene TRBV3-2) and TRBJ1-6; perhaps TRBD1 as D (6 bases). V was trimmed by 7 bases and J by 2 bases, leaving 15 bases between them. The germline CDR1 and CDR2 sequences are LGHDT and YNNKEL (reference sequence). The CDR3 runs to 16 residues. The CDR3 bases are TGTGCCAGCACAAAAGTCGGGGGGCCCTATAATTCACCCCTCCACTTT. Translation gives CASTKVGGPYNSPLHF.

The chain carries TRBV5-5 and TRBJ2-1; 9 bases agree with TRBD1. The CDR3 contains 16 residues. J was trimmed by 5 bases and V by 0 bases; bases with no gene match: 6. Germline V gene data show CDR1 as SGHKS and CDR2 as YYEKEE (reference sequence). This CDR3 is CASSLGGQGKDNEQFF. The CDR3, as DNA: TGTGCCAGCAGCTTGGGTGGACAGGGGAAGGACAATGAGCAGTTCTTC.

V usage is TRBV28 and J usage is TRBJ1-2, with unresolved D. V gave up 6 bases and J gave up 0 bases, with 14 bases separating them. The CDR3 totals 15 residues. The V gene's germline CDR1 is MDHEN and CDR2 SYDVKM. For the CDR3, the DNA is TGTGCCAGCAGGTACTTGGGCCTTACTAACTATGGCTACACCTTC. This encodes CASRYLGLTNYGYTF.

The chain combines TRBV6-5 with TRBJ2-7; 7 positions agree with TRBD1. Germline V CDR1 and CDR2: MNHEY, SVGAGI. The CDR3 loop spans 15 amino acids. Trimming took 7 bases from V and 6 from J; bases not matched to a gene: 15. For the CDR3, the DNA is TGTGCCAGCAAGGGACAGCCTGGGGCGCATGGCGAGCAGTACTTC. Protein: CASKGQPGAHGEQYF.

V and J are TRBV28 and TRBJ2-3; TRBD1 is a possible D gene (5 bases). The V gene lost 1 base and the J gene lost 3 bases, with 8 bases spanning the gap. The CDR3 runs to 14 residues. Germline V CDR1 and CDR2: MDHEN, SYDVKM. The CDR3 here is CASSLLAGTDTQYF. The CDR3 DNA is TGTGCCAGCAGTTTATTAGCAGGGACAGATACGCAGTATTTT.

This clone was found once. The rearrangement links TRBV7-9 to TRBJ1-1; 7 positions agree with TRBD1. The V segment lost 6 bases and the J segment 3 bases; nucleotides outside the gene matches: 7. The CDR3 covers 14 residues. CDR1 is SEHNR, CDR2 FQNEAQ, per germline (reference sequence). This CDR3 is CASRHQGVDTEAFF. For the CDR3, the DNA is TGTGCCAGCAGACACCAGGGGGTGGACACTGAAGCTTTCTTT.

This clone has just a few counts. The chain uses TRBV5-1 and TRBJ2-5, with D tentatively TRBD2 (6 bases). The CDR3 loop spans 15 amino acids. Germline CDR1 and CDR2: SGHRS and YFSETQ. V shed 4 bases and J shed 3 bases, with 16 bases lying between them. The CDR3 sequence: CASSLDPGVEETQYF. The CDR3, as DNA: TGCGCCAGCAGCCTAGACCCGGGAGTAGAAGAGACCCAGTACTTC.

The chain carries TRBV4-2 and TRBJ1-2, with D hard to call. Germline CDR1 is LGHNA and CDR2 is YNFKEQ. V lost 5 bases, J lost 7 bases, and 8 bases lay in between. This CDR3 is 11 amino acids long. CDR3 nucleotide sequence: TGTGCCAGCAGCGCGAGTCTTGGCTACACCTTC. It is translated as CASSASLGYTF.